This TCR beta chain was found in a study of blood T cell repertoires in COVID-19. Study-level information: The samples span acute and convalescent COVID-19 from the United States, Italy and Spain.

Original data processing: Amplification of reference gene primers provided the estimated nucleated cell counts. Assay used: immunoSEQ multiplex PCR; TCRdb lists only in-frame clones, some missing. V and J calls and clone size follow that table, whereas D and trimming were derived from the DNA. The table lists 90,000 to 110,000 clones, less than 85% of them singletons. This CDR3 spans 15 amino acids. Trimming took 7 bases from V and 6 from J, leaving 18 bases between them. Germline CDR1 and CDR2: LNHDA and SQIVND (reference sequence). The sequenced material came from peripheral blood. The receptor's source is a woman aged 60 to 75 with acute or convalescent COVID-19. This chain connects TRBV19 to TRBJ2-2; D might be TRBD1 (8 bases). The CDR3 DNA reads as TGTGCCAGTACCCGTATAACAGGGGGGGCCGGGGAGCTGTTTTTT. Its protein is CASTRITGGAGELFF.